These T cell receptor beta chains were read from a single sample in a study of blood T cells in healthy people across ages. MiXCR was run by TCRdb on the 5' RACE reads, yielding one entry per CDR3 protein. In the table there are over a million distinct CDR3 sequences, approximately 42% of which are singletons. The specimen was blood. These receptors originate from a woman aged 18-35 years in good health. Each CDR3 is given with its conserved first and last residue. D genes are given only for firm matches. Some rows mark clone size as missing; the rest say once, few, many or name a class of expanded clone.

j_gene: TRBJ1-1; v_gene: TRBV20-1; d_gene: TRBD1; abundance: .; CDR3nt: TGCAGTGCTATACCGGGACAGGGAGCGTTTGAAGCTTTCTTT; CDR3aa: CSAIPGQGAFEAFF
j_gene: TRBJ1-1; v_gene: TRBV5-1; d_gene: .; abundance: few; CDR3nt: TGCGCCAGCAGCTTTGCCCTGACAGATGAAGCTTTCTTT; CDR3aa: CASSFALTDEAFF
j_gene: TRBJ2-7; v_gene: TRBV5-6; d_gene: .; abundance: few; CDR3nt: TGTGCCAGCAGCTTCCGGAAACTTGCCTCCTACGAGCAGTACTTC; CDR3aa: CASSFRKLASYEQYF
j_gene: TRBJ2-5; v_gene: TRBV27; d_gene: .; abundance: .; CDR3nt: TGTGCCAGCAGTCAAATTGGCGGGGAGGTACAAGAGACCCAGTACTTC; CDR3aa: CASSQIGGEVQETQYF
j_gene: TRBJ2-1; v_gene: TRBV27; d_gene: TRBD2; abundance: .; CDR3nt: TGTGCCAGCATCCCCGTGGGACTAGGGTACAATGAGCAGTTCTTC; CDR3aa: CASIPVGLGYNEQFF
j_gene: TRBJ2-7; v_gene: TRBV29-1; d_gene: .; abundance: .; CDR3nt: TGCAGCGCGGAGGGACAGACCGCCTACGAGCAGTACTTC; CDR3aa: CSAEGQTAYEQYF
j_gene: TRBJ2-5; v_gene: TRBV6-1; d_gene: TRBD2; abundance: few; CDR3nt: TGTGCCACCGACGGGACTAGCGGCTGGGCGTACCAAGAGACCCAGTACTTC; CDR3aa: CATDGTSGWAYQETQYF
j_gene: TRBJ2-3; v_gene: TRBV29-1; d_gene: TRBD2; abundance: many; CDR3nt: TGCAGCTCCGATGGGTTAGCGGGAGCGAGCACAGATACGCAGTATTTT; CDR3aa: CSSDGLAGASTDTQYF
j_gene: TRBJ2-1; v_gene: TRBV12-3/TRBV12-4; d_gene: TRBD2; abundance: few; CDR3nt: TGTGCCAGCAGTTTCCAACCGGGACTAGAATACAATGAGCAGTTCTTC; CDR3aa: CASSFQPGLEYNEQFF
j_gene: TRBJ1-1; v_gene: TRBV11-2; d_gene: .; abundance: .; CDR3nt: TGTGCCAGCACCCTAGCGGGCGGGGACACTGAAGCTTTCTTT; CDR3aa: CASTLAGGDTEAFF
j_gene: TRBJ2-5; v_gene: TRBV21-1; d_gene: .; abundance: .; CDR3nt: TGTGCCAGCAGCAACTGGGACGGAGGGACTAGCGGGAACCAAGAGACCCAGTACTTC; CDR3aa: CASSNWDGGTSGNQETQYF
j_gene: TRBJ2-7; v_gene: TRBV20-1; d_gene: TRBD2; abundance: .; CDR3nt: TGCAGTGCTAGAGATGTGCTAGCGGGAGTTGGCGAGCAGTACTTC; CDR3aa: CSARDVLAGVGEQYF
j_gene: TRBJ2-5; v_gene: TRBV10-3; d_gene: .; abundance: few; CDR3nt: TGTGCCATCAGGAGGGGGGCCCCTTCAAGAAGAGAGACCCAGTACTTC; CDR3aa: CAIRRGAPSRRETQYF
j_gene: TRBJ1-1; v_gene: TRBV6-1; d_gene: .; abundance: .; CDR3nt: TGTGCCAGCAGTGAAGCGCTTTCGAACACTGAAGCTTTCTTT; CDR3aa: CASSEALSNTEAFF
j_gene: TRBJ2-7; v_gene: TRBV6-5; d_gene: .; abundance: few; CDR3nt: TGTGCCAGCAGTTATGGGGCGGGATACGAGCAGTACTTC; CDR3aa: CASSYGAGYEQYF
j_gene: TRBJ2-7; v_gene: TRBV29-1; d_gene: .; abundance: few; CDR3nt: TGCAGCGTTGGGCGAACCGGGACCACCTACGAGCAGTACTTC; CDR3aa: CSVGRTGTTYEQYF
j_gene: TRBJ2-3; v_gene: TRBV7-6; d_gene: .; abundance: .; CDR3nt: TGTGCCAGCAGCCGCGGCGTGAGACAGGAGGCTCCTAGCACAGATACGCAGTATTTT; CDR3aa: CASSRGVRQEAPSTDTQYF
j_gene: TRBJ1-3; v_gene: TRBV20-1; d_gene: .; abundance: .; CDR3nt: TGCAGTGCTAGAGATCATCGCGTAAACCCTGGAGACACCATATATTTT; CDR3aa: CSARDHRVNPGDTIYF
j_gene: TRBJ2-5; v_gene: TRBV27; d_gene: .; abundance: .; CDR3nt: TGTGCCAGCAGTTTATCGACGAGTGGGGACCAGTACTTC; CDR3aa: CASSLSTSGDQYF
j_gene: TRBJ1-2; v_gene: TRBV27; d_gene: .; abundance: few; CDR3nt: TGTGCCAGCAGATCTTCGGGGGGCTACACCTTC; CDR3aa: CASRSSGGYTF
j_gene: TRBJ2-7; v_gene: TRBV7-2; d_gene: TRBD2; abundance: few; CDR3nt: TGTGCCAGCAGCTTAATTGGGACTAGCCCTGAGCAGTACTTC; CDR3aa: CASSLIGTSPEQYF
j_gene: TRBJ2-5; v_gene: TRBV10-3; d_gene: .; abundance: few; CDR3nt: TGTGCCACAGAAACTAGCAGCCAAGAGACCCAGTACTTC; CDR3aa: CATETSSQETQYF
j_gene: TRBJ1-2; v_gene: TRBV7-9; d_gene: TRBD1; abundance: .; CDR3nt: TGTGCCAGCAGCATTGTAACGGGACAGGGGGACTATGGCTACACCTTC; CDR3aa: CASSIVTGQGDYGYTF
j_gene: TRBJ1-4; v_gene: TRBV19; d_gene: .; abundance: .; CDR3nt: TGTGCCAGTAGTGGCGCCATCGAAAAACTGTTTTTT; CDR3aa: CASSGAIEKLFF
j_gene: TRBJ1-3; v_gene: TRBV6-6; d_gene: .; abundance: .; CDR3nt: TGTGCCAGCAGCCCGGCCCCTGGAAACACCATATATTTT; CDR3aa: CASSPAPGNTIYF
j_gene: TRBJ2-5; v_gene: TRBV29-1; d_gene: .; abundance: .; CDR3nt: TGCAGCGTTGAAGGTCCCACGGGGGCGCGAGAGACCCAGTACTTC; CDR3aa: CSVEGPTGARETQYF
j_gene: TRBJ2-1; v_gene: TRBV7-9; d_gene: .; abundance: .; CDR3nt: TGTGCCAGCAGCTTAGTTCGGGAGAAGAATGAGCAGTTCTTC; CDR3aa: CASSLVREKNEQFF
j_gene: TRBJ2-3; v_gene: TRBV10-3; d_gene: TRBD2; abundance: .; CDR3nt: TGTGCCATCAGTGACCGGGCCGCTAGCGGATCCACAGATACGCAGTATTTT; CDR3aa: CAISDRAASGSTDTQYF
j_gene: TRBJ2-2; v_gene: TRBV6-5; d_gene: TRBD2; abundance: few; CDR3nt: TGTGCCAGCAGTTGGCGGGGGAGGGCCGGGGAGCTGTTTTTT; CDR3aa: CASSWRGRAGELFF